This T cell receptor (beta chain) is from a study of ipilimumab plus nivolumab after autologous stem cell transplantation. Turning to the study itself: A median of 8 nivolumab and a few ipilimumab doses were given.

Trimming removed 3 bases from V and 0 bases from J, with 17 bases in between. CDR1 is ENHRY, CDR2 SYGVKD, per germline. The CDR3 is made up of 18 amino acids. The assay was immunoSEQ multiplex PCR, and TCRdb's table has in-frame clones only and misses some. The repertoire has about 17,000 clones, more than 60% of them found once; the top ten carry approximately 34%. This clone was seen only a few times. Starting 14 to 28 days after autologous transplant, ipilimumab 1 mg/kg was given. Patients got 3 mg/kg IV nivolumab weeks 1, 4, 7, 10, then biweekly through week 26. The genes are TRBV10-3 and TRBJ2-2; D is possibly TRBD1 (5 bases). This clonotype originated in a male donor with diffuse large B-cell lymphoma. The material was PBMCs, obtained in a trial of ipilimumab plus nivolumab as post-transplant consolidation. The CDR3 nucleotides are TGTGCCATCAGTGAAAGTCCATTCGGACAAACGAACACCGGGGAGCTGTTTTTT. This gives the protein CAISESPFGQTNTGELFF.